This T cell receptor beta chain emerged from a study of T cell changes during pregnancy in multiple sclerosis. Profiling relied on immunoSEQ multiplex PCR, and the TCRdb table lists in-frame clones only, not all of them. The sample holds 95,000 to 100,000 clones, about 91% seen once. With 0 bases removed from V and 0 bases from J, the gap between germline ends came to 16 bases. The CDR3 totals 17 residues. Germline loops: CDR1 SGDLS, CDR2 YYNGEE. This clone was observed once. The genes are TRBV9 and TRBJ2-7, with D tentatively TRBD2 (5 bases). Sequenced material: peripheral blood, taken in the second trimester of pregnancy. The origin of this receptor is a female donor with multiple sclerosis, enrolled in a pregnancy study. This CDR3 reads CASSVVGSRRSSYEQYF. The CDR3 DNA sequence: TGTGCCAGCAGCGTAGTCGGCTCTAGGAGGAGCTCCTACGAGCAGTACTTC.